This T cell receptor (beta chain) is drawn from a study of shared clonotypes between healthy human individuals. CDR1 and CDR2 from the germline V gene are SGHDN and FVKESK. V was trimmed by 0 bases and J by 5 bases, leaving 13 bases between them. The CDR3 extends over 15 amino acids. CD8 cells regarded as naive lacked CD45RO, were positively chosen for CCR7, and omitted terminally differentiated effector memory CD45RA+ cells. TCRdb's copy holds only in-frame clones and misses some; the assay was immunoSEQ multiplex PCR. The sample has 800,000 to 950,000 clones, about 96% seen once; the top ten hold 0.2% to 0.25%.

The specimen sequenced was naive CD8+ T cells sorted from blood. The TCR sequence derives from a man under 40 in good health. The genes are TRBV14 and TRBJ1-1, with a possible D match to TRBD1 (6 bases). The CDR3 coding sequence is TGTGCCAGCAGCCAAGATTGGGCAGGGGTAACTGAAGCTTTCTTT. Protein: CASSQDWAGVTEAFF.